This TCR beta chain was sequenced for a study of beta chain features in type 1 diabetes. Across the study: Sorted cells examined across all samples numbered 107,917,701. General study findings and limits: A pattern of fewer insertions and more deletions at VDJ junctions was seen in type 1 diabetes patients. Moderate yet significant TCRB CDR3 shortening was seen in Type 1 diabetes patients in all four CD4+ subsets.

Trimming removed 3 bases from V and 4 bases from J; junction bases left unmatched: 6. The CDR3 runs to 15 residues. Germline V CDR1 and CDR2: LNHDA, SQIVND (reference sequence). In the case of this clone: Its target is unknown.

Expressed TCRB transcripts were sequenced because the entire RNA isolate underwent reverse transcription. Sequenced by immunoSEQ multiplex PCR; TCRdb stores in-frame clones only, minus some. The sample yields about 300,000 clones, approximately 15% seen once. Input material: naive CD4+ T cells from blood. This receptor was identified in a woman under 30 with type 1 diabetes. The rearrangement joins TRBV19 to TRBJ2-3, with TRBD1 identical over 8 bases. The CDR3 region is CASSILDRVADTQYF. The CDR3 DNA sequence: TGTGCCAGTAGTATCCTGGACAGGGTTGCAGATACGCAGTATTTT.